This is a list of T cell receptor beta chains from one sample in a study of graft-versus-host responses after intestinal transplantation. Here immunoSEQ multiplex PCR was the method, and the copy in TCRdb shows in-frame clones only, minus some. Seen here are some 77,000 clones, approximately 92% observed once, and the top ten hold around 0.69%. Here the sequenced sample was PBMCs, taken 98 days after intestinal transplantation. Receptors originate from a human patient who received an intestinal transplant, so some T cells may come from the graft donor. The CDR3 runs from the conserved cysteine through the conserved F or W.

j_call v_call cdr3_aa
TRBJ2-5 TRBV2 CASSERSAGGSETQYF
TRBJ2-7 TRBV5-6 CASSSGPVGYEQYF
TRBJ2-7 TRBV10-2 CASSDNLQRGGAYEQYF
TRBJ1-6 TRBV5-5 CASSFRQGNSPLHF
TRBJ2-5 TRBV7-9 CASSPQETQYF
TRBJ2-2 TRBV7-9 CASSLMGTGELFF
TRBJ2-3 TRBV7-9 CASSLRGGTTDTQYF
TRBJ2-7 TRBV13 CASSRRTGGYEQYF
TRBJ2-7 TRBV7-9 CASSSEGTGVYEQYF
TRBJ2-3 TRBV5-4 CASSLNGIQDTQYF
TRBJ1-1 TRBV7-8 CASIRKGAAFF
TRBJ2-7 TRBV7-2 CASSPDGLAYEQYF
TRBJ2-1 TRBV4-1 CASSQAGGLPSSYNEQFF
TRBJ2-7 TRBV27 CASSLLGGTSGTTYEQYF
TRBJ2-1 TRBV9 CASSPSSGYYNEQFF
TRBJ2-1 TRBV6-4 CASSKDFTYNEQFF
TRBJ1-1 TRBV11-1 CASSLNLRHPNTEAFF
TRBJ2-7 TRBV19 CASSIDHLARSPGEQYF
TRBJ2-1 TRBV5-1 CASSLGSNNEQFF
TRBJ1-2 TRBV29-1 CSDRTGNGYTF
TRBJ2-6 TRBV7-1 CASSRLIQRGQSRANVLTF
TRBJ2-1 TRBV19 CASSIAAGGPNEQFF
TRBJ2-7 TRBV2 CASNGQGDHEQYF
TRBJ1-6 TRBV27 CASSLPNSPLHF
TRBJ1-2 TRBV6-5 CASVGVNGYTF
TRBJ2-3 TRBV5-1 CASSLGLAGGSGTDTQYF
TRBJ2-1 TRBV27 CASSPLIFNYNEQFF